Listed below are T cell receptor beta chains from one sample, sequenced in a study of T cells after yellow fever vaccination. TCRdb processed the 5' RACE reads anew with MiXCR; each CDR3 protein has one entry. The sample has roughly 340,000 distinct CDR3 sequences; roughly 9.4% are singletons. The sample was PBMCs, taken on the day of the first yellow fever vaccination. Receptors originate from a man between 18 and 29 years old who received the YFV17D yellow fever vaccine. Each CDR3 is given with its conserved first and last residue. Each record gives: J gene, clone size, D gene, V gene, CDR3 protein, CDR3 DNA. The D gene is left open where the match is weak. A clone size is listed for some rows: how often the clone was seen (once, few, many), or a class if it is expanded.

TRBJ2-7 | few | . | TRBV7-2 | CASSLEPSPYEQYF | TGTGCCAGCAGCTTAGAACCTAGTCCCTACGAGCAGTACTTC
TRBJ2-5 | . | . | TRBV7-8 | CASSPGRLQETQYF | TGTGCCAGCAGCCCAGGACGCCTCCAAGAGACCCAGTACTTC
TRBJ2-7 | once | . | TRBV5-4 | CASSLSSGAGDEQYF | TGTGCCAGCAGCTTGAGCAGTGGGGCTGGGGACGAGCAGTACTTC
TRBJ2-5 | few | . | TRBV4-3 | CASSQLYSGYETQYF | TGCGCCAGCAGCCAATTATACAGCGGGTACGAGACCCAGTACTTC
TRBJ1-2 | few | TRBD1 | TRBV12-3/TRBV12-4 | CASRQGANYGYTF | TGTGCCAGCAGACAGGGGGCTAACTATGGCTACACCTTC
TRBJ2-3 | . | . | TRBV7-2 | CASSPTLLVGHTQYF | TGTGCCAGCAGCCCTACCCTCCTCGTGGGCCATACGCAGTATTTT
TRBJ2-1 | many | . | TRBV6-6 | CASSSIYEQFF | TGTGCCAGCAGCTCGATATACGAGCAGTTCTTC
TRBJ1-6 | . | . | TRBV5-1 | CASSLGPGWSPLHF | TGCGCCAGCAGCTTGGGGCCAGGGTGGTCACCCCTCCACTTT
TRBJ2-3 | . | TRBD2 | TRBV6-6 | CASGGGSTDTQYF | TGTGCCAGCGGGGGGGGAAGCACAGATACGCAGTATTTT
TRBJ2-3 | few | TRBD1 | TRBV10-3 | CAIRTKTGASTDTQYF | TGTGCCATCAGAACCAAGACAGGGGCTAGCACAGATACGCAGTATTTT
TRBJ2-1 | many | . | TRBV12-3/TRBV12-4 | CASSFGEQFF | TGTGCCAGCAGTTTTGGTGAGCAGTTCTTC
TRBJ2-1 | few | . | TRBV29-1 | CSTGTLYNEQFF | TGCAGCACCGGGACACTTTACAATGAGCAGTTCTTC
TRBJ2-1 | . | TRBD2 | TRBV10-3 | CAISEQRGSDEQFF | TGTGCCATCAGTGAGCAGCGGGGGAGCGATGAGCAGTTCTTC
TRBJ2-1 | few | . | TRBV12-3/TRBV12-4 | CASSQTSNEQFF | TGTGCCAGCAGTCAGACTAGTAATGAGCAGTTCTTC
TRBJ2-7 | few | . | TRBV4-1 | CASSQKQGGVYRPGEQYF | TGCGCCAGCAGCCAAAAACAGGGTGGGGTGTACCGTCCCGGCGAGCAGTACTTC
TRBJ1-1 | few | . | TRBV4-3 | CASSQVRTRNTEAFF | TGCGCCAGCAGCCAAGTCCGAACGAGAAACACTGAAGCTTTCTTT
TRBJ2-6 | many | TRBD1 | TRBV7-3 | CASSFRTGISGANVLTF | TGTGCCAGCAGCTTCCGGACAGGGATCTCTGGGGCCAACGTCCTGACTTTC
TRBJ1-5 | few | . | TRBV12-3/TRBV12-4 | CASSLGGPGTSGNQPQHF | TGTGCCAGCAGTTTAGGGGGCCCAGGGACGTCCGGCAATCAGCCCCAGCATTTT
TRBJ2-5 | few | TRBD1 | TRBV7-6 | CASSLNPTGLTETQYF | TGTGCCAGCAGCCTGAACCCGACAGGGTTGACAGAGACCCAGTACTTC
TRBJ1-1 | . | . | TRBV6-5 | CASSYPGQSTEAFF | TGTGCCAGCAGTTACCCCGGACAGTCCACTGAAGCTTTCTTT
TRBJ2-5 | few | TRBD2 | TRBV5-1 | CASSWGLAGQETQYF | TGCGCCAGCAGCTGGGGACTAGCGGGGCAAGAGACCCAGTACTTC
TRBJ1-6 | few | . | TRBV7-9 | CASSAGRLNSPLHF | TGTGCCAGCAGCGCGGGACGTCTCAATTCACCCCTCCACTTT
TRBJ1-2 | . | . | TRBV20-1 | CSARRQTDGYTF | TGCAGTGCTAGACGGCAGACCGATGGCTACACCTTC
TRBJ2-7 | . | TRBD2 | TRBV6-5 | CASSYSGTILLGEQYF | TGTGCCAGCAGTTACTCCGGGACTATACTATTAGGCGAGCAGTACTTC
TRBJ2-5 | few | TRBD1 | TRBV14 | CASSQLGQGGKETQYF | TGTGCCAGCAGCCAATTGGGACAGGGGGGTAAAGAGACCCAGTACTTC
TRBJ1-1 | many | . | TRBV5-1 | CASSLEGSTEAFF | TGCGCCAGCAGCTTGGAGGGGAGCACTGAAGCTTTCTTT
TRBJ1-2 | few | TRBD1 | TRBV29-1 | CSVLKLTGTSYGYTF | TGCAGCGTTCTAAAGTTGACAGGGACTTCCTATGGCTACACCTTC
TRBJ1-4 | . | TRBD1 | TRBV6-1 | CASSPLQGDATNEKLFF | TGTGCCAGCAGTCCCTTACAGGGGGACGCAACTAATGAAAAACTGTTTTTT
TRBJ2-3 | . | . | TRBV9 | CASSVGPPGGYTDTQYF | TGTGCCAGCAGCGTTGGACCTCCGGGGGGCTACACAGATACGCAGTATTTT
TRBJ2-2 | many | TRBD2 | TRBV7-2 | CASIPFAGVANTGELFF | TGTGCCAGCATCCCTTTTGCGGGGGTCGCGAACACCGGGGAGCTGTTTTTT
TRBJ1-2 | . | . | TRBV7-2 | CASSLVAGLNYGYTF | TGTGCCAGCAGCTTAGTGGCAGGACTTAACTATGGCTACACCTTC
TRBJ2-5 | . | . | TRBV5-4 | CASSFGARETQYF | TGTGCCAGCAGCTTCGGGGCTAGGGAGACCCAGTACTTC
TRBJ2-3 | many | TRBD2 | TRBV5-5 | CASSPLGLVSSDTQYF | TGTGCCAGCAGCCCATTGGGACTAGTCTCATCCGATACGCAGTATTTT
TRBJ1-1 | few | . | TRBV11-2 | CASSLVLETEAFF | TGTGCCAGCAGCTTAGTTCTGGAAACTGAAGCTTTCTTT
TRBJ2-6 | few | . | TRBV7-2 | CASSLEGTGANVLTF | TGTGCCAGCAGCTTAGAAGGGACTGGGGCCAACGTCCTGACTTTC
TRBJ2-4 | . | TRBD1 | TRBV5-1 | CASTRDRGGNIQYF | TGCGCCAGCACCAGGGACAGGGGCGGAAACATTCAGTACTTC
TRBJ2-2 | many | . | TRBV15 | CATSIGGQLFF | TGTGCCACCAGCATCGGGGGACAGCTGTTTTTT
TRBJ2-5 | . | . | TRBV5-4 | CASGTANQETQYF | TGTGCCAGCGGAACAGCCAACCAAGAGACCCAGTACTTC
TRBJ2-3 | . | . | TRBV6-6 | CASSSKLDTQYF | TGTGCCAGCAGTTCAAAATTAGATACGCAGTATTTT
TRBJ1-1 | . | . | TRBV12-3/TRBV12-4 | CASSVTLGTEAFF | TGTGCCAGCAGCGTTACCTTGGGCACTGAAGCTTTCTTT
TRBJ2-2 | many | TRBD1 | TRBV7-2 | CASSLGAGGTGELFF | TGTGCCAGCAGCTTAGGGGCAGGGGGCACCGGGGAGCTGTTTTTT
TRBJ1-5 | many | . | TRBV7-2 | CASSFGSIGSNQPQHF | TGTGCCAGCAGCTTTGGGTCTATCGGGAGCAATCAGCCCCAGCATTTT
TRBJ1-2 | . | . | TRBV5-5 | CASSSYRFGHGYTF | TGTGCCAGCAGCTCCTACAGGTTCGGTCATGGCTACACCTTC
TRBJ2-3 | . | TRBD2 | TRBV7-3 | CASSPIAGAGPDTQYF | TGTGCCAGCAGCCCCATAGCGGGGGCGGGACCAGATACGCAGTATTTT
TRBJ1-4 | many | TRBD1 | TRBV20-1 | CSATGTGNEKLFF | TGCAGTGCTACCGGGACAGGGAATGAAAAACTGTTTTTT
TRBJ2-2 | few | TRBD2 | TRBV4-3 | CASSQEGLAGGPDTGELFF | TGCGCCAGCAGCCAAGAGGGACTAGCGGGGGGGCCGGACACCGGGGAGCTGTTTTTT
TRBJ2-3 | few | . | TRBV7-2 | CASSLESSVDTQYF | TGTGCCAGCAGCTTAGAGAGTAGTGTAGATACGCAGTATTTT